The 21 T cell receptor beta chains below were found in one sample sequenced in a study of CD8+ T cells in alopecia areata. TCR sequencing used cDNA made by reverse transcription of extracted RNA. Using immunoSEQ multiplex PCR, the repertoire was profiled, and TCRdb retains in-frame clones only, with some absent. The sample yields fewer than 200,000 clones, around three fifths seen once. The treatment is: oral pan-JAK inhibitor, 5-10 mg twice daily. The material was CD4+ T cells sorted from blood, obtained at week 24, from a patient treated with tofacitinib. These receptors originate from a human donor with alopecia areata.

The CDR3 nucleotides are TGCGCCAGCAGGCAAACAGGGGGCACAGATACGCAGTATTTT. Its translation is CASRQTGGTDTQYF. The rearrangement uses TRBV5-1 and TRBJ2-3; 7 nucleotides match TRBD1. Germline trimming cut 5 bases from V and 1 base from J; bases unmatched to any gene: 4. The germline V gene encodes CDR1 SGHRS and CDR2 YFSETQ. The CDR3 length is 14 residues.

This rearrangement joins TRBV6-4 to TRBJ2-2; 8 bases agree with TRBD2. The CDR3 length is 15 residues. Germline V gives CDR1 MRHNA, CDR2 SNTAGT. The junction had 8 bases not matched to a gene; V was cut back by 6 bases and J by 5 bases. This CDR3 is CASRAERGLTGELFF. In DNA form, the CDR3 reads TGTGCCAGCAGAGCGGAGCGGGGGCTAACCGGGGAGCTGTTTTTT.

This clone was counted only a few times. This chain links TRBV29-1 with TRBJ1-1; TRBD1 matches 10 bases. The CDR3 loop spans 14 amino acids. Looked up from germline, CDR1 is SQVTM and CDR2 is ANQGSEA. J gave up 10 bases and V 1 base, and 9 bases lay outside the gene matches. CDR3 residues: CSVEGRQGARGAFF. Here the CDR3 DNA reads TGCAGCGTTGAAGGTCGACAGGGGGCGCGGGGAGCTTTCTTT.

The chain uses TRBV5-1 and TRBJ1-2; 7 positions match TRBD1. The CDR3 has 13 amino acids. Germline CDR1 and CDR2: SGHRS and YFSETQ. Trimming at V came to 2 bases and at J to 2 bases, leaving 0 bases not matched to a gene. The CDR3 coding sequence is TGCGCCAGCAGCTTACAGGGGAACTATGGCTACACCTTC. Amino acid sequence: CASSLQGNYGYTF.

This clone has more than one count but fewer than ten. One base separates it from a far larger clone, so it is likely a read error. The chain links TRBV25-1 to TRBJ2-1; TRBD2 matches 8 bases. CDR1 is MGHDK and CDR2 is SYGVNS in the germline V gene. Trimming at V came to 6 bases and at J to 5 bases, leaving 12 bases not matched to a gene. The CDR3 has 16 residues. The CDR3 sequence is CASSPIGGGIDNEQFF. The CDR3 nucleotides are TGTGCCAGCAGCCCAATAGGCGGGGGGATTGACAATGAGCAGTTCTTC.

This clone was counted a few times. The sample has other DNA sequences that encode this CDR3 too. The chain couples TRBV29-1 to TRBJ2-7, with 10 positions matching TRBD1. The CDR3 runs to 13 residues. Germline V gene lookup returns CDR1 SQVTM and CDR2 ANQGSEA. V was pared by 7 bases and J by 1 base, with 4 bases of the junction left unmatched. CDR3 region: CSGGQGISYEQYF. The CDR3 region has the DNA TGCAGCGGGGGACAGGGGATTTCCTACGAGCAGTACTTC.

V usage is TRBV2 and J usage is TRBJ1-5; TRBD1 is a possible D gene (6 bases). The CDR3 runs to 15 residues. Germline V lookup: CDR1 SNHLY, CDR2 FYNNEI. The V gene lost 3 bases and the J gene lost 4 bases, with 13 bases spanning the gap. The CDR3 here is CASSDPRGQNQPQHF. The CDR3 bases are TGTGCCAGCAGTGATCCCAGGGGCCAGAATCAGCCCCAGCATTTT.

The chain's CDR3 is CASSLGDAGGAETQYF. DNA for the CDR3: TGCGCCAGCAGCTTGGGGGACGCAGGGGGCGCCGAGACCCAGTACTTC. The V call is TRBV5-1, the J call TRBJ2-5; TRBD1 agrees at 8 bases. The CDR3 runs 16 residues. Germline V gene sequence: CDR1 SGHRS, CDR2 YFSETQ. V shed 0 bases and J 5 bases; nucleotides not matched to a gene: 9.

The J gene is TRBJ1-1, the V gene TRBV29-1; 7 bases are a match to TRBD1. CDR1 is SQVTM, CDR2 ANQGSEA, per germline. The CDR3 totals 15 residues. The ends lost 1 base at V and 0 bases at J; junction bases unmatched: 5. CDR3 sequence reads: CSVEGDRLLNTEAFF. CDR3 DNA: TGCAGCGTTGAAGGGGACAGACTTTTGAACACTGAAGCTTTCTTT. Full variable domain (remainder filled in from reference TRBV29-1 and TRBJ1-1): SAVISQKPSRDICQRGTSLTIQCQVDSQVTMMFWYRQQPGQSLTLIATANQGSEATYESGFVIDKFPISRPNLTFSTLTVSNMSPEDSSIYLCSVEGDRLLNTEAFFGQGTRLTVV.

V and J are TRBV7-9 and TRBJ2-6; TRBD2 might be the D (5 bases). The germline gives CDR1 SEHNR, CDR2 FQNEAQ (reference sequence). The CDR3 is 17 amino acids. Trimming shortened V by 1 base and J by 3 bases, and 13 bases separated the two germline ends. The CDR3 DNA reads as TGTGCCAGCAGCTTAGGGACTTCCCCCTTTGGGGCCAACGTCCTGACTTTC. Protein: CASSLGTSPFGANVLTF. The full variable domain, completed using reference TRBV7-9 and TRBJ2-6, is DTGVSQNPRHKITKRGQNVTFRCDPISEHNRLYWYRQTLGQGPEFLTYFQNEAQLEKSRLLSDRFSAERPKGSFSTLEIQRTEQGDSAMYLCASSLGTSPFGANVLTFGAGSRLTVL.

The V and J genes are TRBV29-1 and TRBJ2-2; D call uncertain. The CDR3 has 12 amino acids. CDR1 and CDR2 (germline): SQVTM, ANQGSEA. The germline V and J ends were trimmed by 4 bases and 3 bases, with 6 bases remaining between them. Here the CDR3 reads CSVATYTGELFF. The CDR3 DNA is TGCAGCGTTGCCACCTACACCGGGGAGCTGTTTTTT.

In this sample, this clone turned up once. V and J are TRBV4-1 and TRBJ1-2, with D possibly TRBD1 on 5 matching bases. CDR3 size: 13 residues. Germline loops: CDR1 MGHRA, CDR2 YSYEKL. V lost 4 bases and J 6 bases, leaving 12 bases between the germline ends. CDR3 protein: CASSREGAHGYTF. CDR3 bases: TGCGCCAGCAGCCGAGAAGGGGCTCATGGCTACACCTTC.

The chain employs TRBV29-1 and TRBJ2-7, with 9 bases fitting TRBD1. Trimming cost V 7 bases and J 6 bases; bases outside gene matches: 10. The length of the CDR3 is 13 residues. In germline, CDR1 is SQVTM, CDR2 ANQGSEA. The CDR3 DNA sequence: TGCAGCGCCAGCGGGACAGGGCTCCCCGAGCAGTACTTC. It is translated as CSASGTGLPEQYF.

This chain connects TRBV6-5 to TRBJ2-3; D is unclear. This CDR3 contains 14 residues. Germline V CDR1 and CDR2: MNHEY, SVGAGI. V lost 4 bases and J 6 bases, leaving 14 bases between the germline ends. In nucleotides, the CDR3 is TGTGCCAGCAGTTCTTCCCGGGCGCGGGATACGCAGTATTTT. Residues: CASSSSRARDTQYF.

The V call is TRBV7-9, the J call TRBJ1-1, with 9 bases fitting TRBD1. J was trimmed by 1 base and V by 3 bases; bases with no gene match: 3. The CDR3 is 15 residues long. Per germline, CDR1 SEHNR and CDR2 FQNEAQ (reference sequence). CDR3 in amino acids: CASSFQTGGNTEAFF. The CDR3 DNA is TGTGCCAGCAGCTTCCAGACAGGGGGGAACACTGAAGCTTTCTTT.

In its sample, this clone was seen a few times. CDR3 bases: TGTGCCAGCAGAGGGTCTTGGCAGAACACTGAAGCTTTCTTT. Translating it yields CASRGSWQNTEAFF. The V gene is TRBV27, the J gene TRBJ1-1; D call uncertain. The CDR3 is 14 residues long. Germline V gene data show CDR1 as MNHEY and CDR2 as SMNVEV (reference sequence). Trimming took off 6 bases at V and 1 base at J, with 12 bases between the two ends.

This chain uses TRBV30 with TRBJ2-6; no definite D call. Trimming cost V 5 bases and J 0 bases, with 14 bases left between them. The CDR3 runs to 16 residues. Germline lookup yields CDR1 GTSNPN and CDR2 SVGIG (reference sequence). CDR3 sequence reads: CAWDRERSSGANVLTF. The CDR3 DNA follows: TGTGCCTGGGACCGCGAACGAAGCTCTGGGGCCAACGTCCTGACTTTC.

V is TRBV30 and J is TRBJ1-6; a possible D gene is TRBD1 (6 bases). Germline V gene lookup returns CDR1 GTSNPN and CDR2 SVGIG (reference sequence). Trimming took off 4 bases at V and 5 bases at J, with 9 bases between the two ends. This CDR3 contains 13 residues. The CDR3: CAWTRDNNSPLHF. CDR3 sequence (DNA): TGTGCCTGGACCCGGGACAATAATTCACCCCTCCACTTT.

The CDR3 is CASSVQGTGAYGYTF. The DNA of the CDR3 is TGTGCCAGCAGTGTACAGGGGACAGGGGCATATGGCTACACCTTC. This rearrangement joins TRBV2 to TRBJ1-2; 10 bases match TRBD1. The CDR3 extends over 15 amino acids. In germline, CDR1 is SNHLY, CDR2 FYNNEI. The V and J ends lost 4 bases and 5 bases, in that order; junction bases with no gene match: 7.

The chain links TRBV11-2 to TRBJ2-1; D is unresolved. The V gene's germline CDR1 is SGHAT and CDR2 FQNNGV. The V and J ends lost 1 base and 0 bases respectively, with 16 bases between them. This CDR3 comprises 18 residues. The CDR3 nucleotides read TGTGCCAGCAGCTTAGTGGGTAGACGGCCCAGCTCCTACAATGAGCAGTTCTTC. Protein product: CASSLVGRRPSSYNEQFF.

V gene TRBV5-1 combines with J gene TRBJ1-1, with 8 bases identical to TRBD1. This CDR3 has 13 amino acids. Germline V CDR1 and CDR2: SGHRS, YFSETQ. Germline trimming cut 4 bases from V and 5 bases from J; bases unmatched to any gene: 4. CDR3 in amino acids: CASSGQGRTEAFF. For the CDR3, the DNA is TGCGCCAGCAGCGGACAGGGTAGGACTGAAGCTTTCTTT. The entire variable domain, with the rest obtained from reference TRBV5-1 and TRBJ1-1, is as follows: KAGVTQTPRYLIKTRGQQVTLSCSPISGHRSVSWYQQTPGQGLQFLFEYFSETQRNKGNFPGRFSGRQFSNSRSEMNVSTLELGDSALYLCASSGQGRTEAFFGQGTRLTVV.